The next 14 T cell receptor beta chains were all read from a single sample in a study of blood T cell repertoires in COVID-19. The protocol was immunoSEQ multiplex PCR, while the TCRdb copy is restricted to in-frame clones and leaves out a portion. The repertoire holds roughly 55,000 clones, with around nine tenths as singletons. Sample: peripheral blood. The origin of the receptors is a man over 45 with active COVID-19.

The chain has TRBV30 and TRBJ2-1; 8 bases align to TRBD1. The CDR3 has 12 amino acids. Germline V gene data show CDR1 as GTSNPN and CDR2 as SVGIG (reference sequence). With 5 bases clipped from V and 5 bases from J, the junction kept 2 bases outside the gene matches. CDR3 region: CAWADRDNEQFF. For the CDR3, the DNA is TGTGCCTGGGCGGACAGGGACAATGAGCAGTTCTTC.

This chain links TRBV5-1 with TRBJ1-6; D gene ambiguous. CDR1 is SGHRS and CDR2 is YFSETQ in the germline V gene. V shed 2 bases and J shed 6 bases, with 12 bases lying between them. This CDR3 is built from 15 residues. DNA of the CDR3: TGCGCCAGCAGCTTCGACGGAAGACTTAATTCACCCCTCCACTTT. It codes for CASSFDGRLNSPLHF.

The rearrangement links TRBV19 to TRBJ2-7; TRBD2 agrees at 9 bases. The CDR3 is 16 amino acids. Germline V CDR1 and CDR2: LNHDA, SQIVND (reference sequence). J gave up 1 base and V 5 bases, and 9 bases lay outside the gene matches. CDR3 coding DNA: TGTGCCAGTAGTTCCATAGCGGGAGTGACTTCCTACGAGCAGTACTTC. This codes for CASSSIAGVTSYEQYF.

The V call is TRBV5-4, the J call TRBJ1-2; no clear D gene. The CDR3 contains 13 residues. Germline CDR1 SGHNT, CDR2 YYREEE (reference sequence). V lost 0 bases and J lost 2, with 5 bases in between. The CDR3 DNA reads as TGTGCCAGCAGCTTGGACAGAAACTATGGCTACACCTTC. Translation gives CASSLDRNYGYTF.

V and J are TRBV10-3 and TRBJ2-6; no firm D call. V lost 6 bases and J lost 4, with 10 bases in between. Germline CDR1 is ENHRY and CDR2 is SYGVKD. This CDR3 is 14 amino acids long. Here the CDR3 reads CAISPRGGANVLTF. In nucleotides, the CDR3 is TGTGCCATCAGCCCGAGAGGAGGGGCCAACGTCCTGACTTTC.

The chain recombines TRBV4-1 with TRBJ2-3, with 7 bases that match TRBD2. Germline CDR1 reads MGHRA; CDR2 reads YSYEKL. The CDR3 totals 16 residues. With V trimmed by 0 bases and J by 0 bases, 3 bases remained unmatched. In DNA, the CDR3 is TGCGCCAGCAGCCAAGAGACTAGCAGGAGCACAGATACGCAGTATTTT. Translation: CASSQETSRSTDTQYF.

The chain is built from TRBV2 and TRBJ2-3; 7 nucleotides agree with TRBD2. The CDR3 is made up of 17 amino acids. Germline CDR1 SNHLY, CDR2 FYNNEI. Losses at the gene ends were 6 bases for V and 0 bases for J; bases not matched to a gene: 12. In nucleotides, the CDR3 is TGTGCCAGCAGCGGGGACCCGGGAGGCCTAAGCACAGATACGCAGTATTTT. This sequence encodes CASSGDPGGLSTDTQYF. Together with reference TRBV2 and TRBJ2-3, the CDR3 gives the full variable domain: EPEVTQTPSHQVTQMGQEVILRCVPISNHLYFYWYRQILGQKVEFLVSFYNNEISEKSEIFDDQFSVERPDGSNFTLKIRSTKLEDSAMYFCASSGDPGGLSTDTQYFGPGTRLTVL.

V is TRBV2 and J is TRBJ2-2; D unresolved. Germline lookup yields CDR1 SNHLY and CDR2 FYNNEI. Between the trimmed V and J ends, which lost 4 bases and 4 bases, there was a span of 7 bases. The CDR3 runs to 13 residues. The CDR3 loop is CASSGQVTGELFF. The CDR3 bases are TGTGCCAGCAGTGGTCAGGTCACCGGGGAGCTGTTTTTT. Variable domain in full (rest from reference TRBV2 and TRBJ2-2): EPEVTQTPSHQVTQMGQEVILRCVPISNHLYFYWYRQILGQKVEFLVSFYNNEISEKSEIFDDQFSVERPDGSNFTLKIRSTKLEDSAMYFCASSGQVTGELFFGEGSRLTVL.

The chain carries TRBV24-1 and TRBJ2-3; weak D call: TRBD1 (5 bases). The germline V and J ends were trimmed by 8 bases and 3 bases, with 20 bases remaining between them. The CDR3 length is 16 residues. CDR1 is KGHDR and CDR2 is SFDVKD in the germline V gene. The CDR3 spells CATTLRTIEFTDTQYF. CDR3 DNA sequence: TGTGCCACCACCCTCCGGACAATAGAATTTACAGATACGCAGTATTTT.

The chain uses TRBV2 and TRBJ2-7; no clear D gene. The CDR3 covers 11 residues. Trimming pared 4 bases from V and 3 bases from J, leaving 4 bases between. Germline CDR1 and CDR2: SNHLY and FYNNEI. CDR3 amino acids: CASSGSYEQYF. Written as DNA, the CDR3 is TGTGCCAGCAGTGGGAGCTACGAGCAGTACTTC.

This chain links TRBV2 with TRBJ1-3; D gene uncertain. The germline CDR1 and CDR2 sequences are SNHLY and FYNNEI. The CDR3 length is 12 residues. Trimming removed 5 bases at V and 6 bases at J, with 8 bases between. For the CDR3, the DNA is TGTGCCAGCAGTAGGACTGTAAACACCATATATTTT. This sequence encodes CASSRTVNTIYF.

The chain is built from TRBV5-1 and TRBJ1-1; 8 positions match TRBD1. The ends lost 2 bases at V and 8 bases at J; junction bases unmatched: 5. CDR1 and CDR2 from the germline V gene are SGHRS and YFSETQ. The CDR3 has 13 residues. Written as DNA, the CDR3 is TGCGCCAGCAGCTTAGCCTGGACAGGGGAAGCTTTCTTT. Translated: CASSLAWTGEAFF. Filled out from reference TRBV5-1 and TRBJ1-1, the complete variable domain reads KAGVTQTPRYLIKTRGQQVTLSCSPISGHRSVSWYQQTPGQGLQFLFEYFSETQRNKGNFPGRFSGRQFSNSRSEMNVSTLELGDSALYLCASSLAWTGEAFFGQGTRLTVV.

The J gene is TRBJ1-6, the V gene TRBV19, with D possibly TRBD1 on 6 matching bases. Trimming removed 10 bases at V and 2 bases at J, with 15 bases between. This CDR3 is 15 amino acids long. CDR1 and CDR2 from the germline V gene are LNHDA and SQIVND (reference sequence). Here the CDR3 reads CATSFRGTYNSPLHF. As DNA, the CDR3 is TGTGCCACCAGTTTCAGGGGAACCTATAATTCACCCCTCCACTTT. Full variable domain (remainder filled in from reference TRBV19 and TRBJ1-6): DGGITQSPKYLFRKEGQNVTLSCEQNLNHDAMYWYRQDPGQGLRLIYYSQIVNDFQKGDIAEGYSVSREKKESFPLTVTSAQKNPTAFYLCATSFRGTYNSPLHFGNGTRLTVT.

The rearrangement links TRBV5-5 to TRBJ2-7; 13 bases agree with TRBD2. This CDR3 is built from 15 residues. The germline gives CDR1 SGHKS, CDR2 YYEKEE (reference sequence). With V trimmed by 3 bases and J by 2 bases, 2 bases remained unmatched. CDR3 sequence reads: CASSWGLAGTYEQYF. CDR3 coding DNA: TGTGCCAGCAGCTGGGGACTAGCGGGGACCTACGAGCAGTACTTC.